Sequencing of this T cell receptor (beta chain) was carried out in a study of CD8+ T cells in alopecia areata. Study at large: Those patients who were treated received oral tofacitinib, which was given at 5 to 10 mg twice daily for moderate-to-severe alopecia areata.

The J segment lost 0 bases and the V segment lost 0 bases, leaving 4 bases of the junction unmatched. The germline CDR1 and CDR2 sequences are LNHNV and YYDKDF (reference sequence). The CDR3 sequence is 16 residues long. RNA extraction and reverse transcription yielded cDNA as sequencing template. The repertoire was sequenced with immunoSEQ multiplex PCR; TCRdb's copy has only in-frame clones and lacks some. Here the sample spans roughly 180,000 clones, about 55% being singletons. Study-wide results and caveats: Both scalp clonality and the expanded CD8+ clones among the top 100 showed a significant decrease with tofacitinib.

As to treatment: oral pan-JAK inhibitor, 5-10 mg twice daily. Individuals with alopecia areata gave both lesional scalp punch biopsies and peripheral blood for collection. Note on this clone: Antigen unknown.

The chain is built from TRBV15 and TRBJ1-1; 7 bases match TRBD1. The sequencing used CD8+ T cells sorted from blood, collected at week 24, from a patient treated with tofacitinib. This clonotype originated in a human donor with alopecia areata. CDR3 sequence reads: CATSRDRTGLNTEAFF. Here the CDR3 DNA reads TGTGCCACCAGCAGAGATCGGACAGGCTTGAACACTGAAGCTTTCTTT.